This TCR beta chain came from a study of beta chain features in type 1 diabetes. Expressed TCRB transcripts got sequenced, as all isolated RNA was reverse transcribed. Here immunoSEQ multiplex PCR was the method, and the copy in TCRdb shows in-frame clones only, minus some. The profile shows 120,000 to 150,000 clones, approximately 52% of them singletons. The CDR3 has 13 residues. Trimming removed 6 bases at V and 1 base at J, with 10 bases between. Germline-derived CDR1 and CDR2 are MGHDK and SYGVNS. The source is a man in his late teens or twenties in good health. Sequenced input: Tregs from blood. The chain is built from TRBV25-1 and TRBJ2-7; D possibly corresponds to TRBD2 (6 bases). The chain's CDR3 is CASRNRGSYEQYF. The DNA for the CDR3 is TGTGCCAGCAGAAATCGGGGGTCCTACGAGCAGTACTTC.